Listed below are T cell receptor beta chains from one sample, sequenced in a study of blood T cell repertoires in COVID-19. Only in-frame clones appear in the TCRdb table, and some are missing; sequencing was by immunoSEQ multiplex PCR. In the table there are 130,000 to 150,000 clones, approximately 80% of which are singletons. The sample consisted of peripheral blood. The receptors were sampled from a human donor in a cohort sampled during active COVID-19. CDR3s include the opening cysteine and the closing phenylalanine or tryptophan.

>TRBJ1-1|TRBV28
CASSYSRVGGNTEAFF
>TRBJ2-1|TRBV27
CASSLGLSSNEQFF
>TRBJ2-1|TRBV7-2
CASSRLAGTSGRAYEQFF
>TRBJ2-7|TRBV28
CASSTRQGASYEQYF
>TRBJ2-5|TRBV14
CASSQDSTSGIKETQYF
>TRBJ2-7|TRBV19
CASLSGSYEQYF
>TRBJ2-7|TRBV4-3
CASSQDWYGYEQYF
>TRBJ2-1|TRBV6-2/TRBV6-3
CASSHGLAGNEQFF
>TRBJ1-2|TRBV27
CASSSGTGRVDYGYTF
>TRBJ1-2|TRBV10-3
CAIAGINYGYTF
>TRBJ1-4|TRBV18
CASSSPTGIGEKLFF
>TRBJ2-3|TRBV5-1
CASSSGQATDTQYF
>TRBJ2-3|TRBV5-1
CASSPRQGGADTQYF
>TRBJ2-7|TRBV7-9
CASSPGQGFYEQYF
>TRBJ1-2|TRBV7-9
CASSFNGFNGYTF
>TRBJ2-7|TRBV19
CASSSGDHRYQQYF
>TRBJ1-5|TRBV6-1
CASSDQVEQPQHF
>TRBJ2-3|TRBV24-1
CATSDTSGRAADTQYF
>TRBJ2-7|TRBV7-9
CASSHSSSYEQYF
>TRBJ1-5|TRBV5-6
CASSYGTGNQPQHF
>TRBJ2-7|TRBV18
CASSPPGVHEQYF
>TRBJ2-7|TRBV28
CASTNPGLADHEQYF
>TRBJ1-1|TRBV7-9
CASSLVGTGNTEAFF
>TRBJ1-2|TRBV9
CASSSGFNYGYTF
>TRBJ1-2|TRBV27
CASSQGLSKVYGYTF
>TRBJ2-2|TRBV7-3
CASSLSPISGMGGELFF
>TRBJ2-7|TRBV4-1
CASSLMDTTEQYF
>TRBJ1-2|TRBV4-3
CASSRHSETNYGYTF
>TRBJ1-1|TRBV4-3
CASSQDTAYNTEAFF
>TRBJ2-7|TRBV9
CASSVASGSYEQYF
>TRBJ2-5|TRBV20-1
CSASRGTGVGETQYF
>TRBJ1-5|TRBV3-1/TRBV3-2
CASGQGVSSNQPQHF